The rows below give T cell receptor beta chains drawn from one sample of a study of CD8+ T cells in alopecia areata. Profiling relied on immunoSEQ multiplex PCR, and the TCRdb table lists in-frame clones only, not all of them. Of about 200,000 clones listed, more than 45% are singletons. The sequenced sample was CD4+ T cells sorted from blood, obtained at week 0. All receptors come from a human donor with alopecia areata. Both conserved end residues are part of each CDR3. The D gene is left open where the match is weak. Not every row has a clone size; where given, it reads once, few, many or a size class.

clone size	D gene	V gene	J gene	CDR3 DNA	CDR3 protein
NA	TRBD2	TRBV7-2	TRBJ2-3	TGTGCCAGCAGCCACCCGGGACTAGCGGGGGGCACAGATACGCAGTATTTT	CASSHPGLAGGTDTQYF
NA	NA	TRBV30	TRBJ2-5	TGTGCCTGGAGTCCCAAAAGAGAGACCCAGTACTTC	CAWSPKRETQYF
NA	TRBD1	TRBV19	TRBJ2-6	TGTGCCAGTAGTCCTGGACAGGGGGCATCTGGGGCCAACGTCCTGACTTTC	CASSPGQGASGANVLTF
few	NA	TRBV6-6	TRBJ2-7	TGTGCCAGCAGTCGACTAGCCTACGAGCAGTACTTC	CASSRLAYEQYF
NA	TRBD1	TRBV25-1	TRBJ1-5	TGTGCCAGCAGTGACAGGGGGAATCAGCCCCAGCATTTT	CASSDRGNQPQHF
NA	TRBD2	TRBV2	TRBJ2-2	TGTGCCAGCAGCTTAAGCAGCGGGAGTCGGAGCACCGGGGAGCTGTTTTTT	CASSLSSGSRSTGELFF
NA	NA	TRBV29-1	TRBJ2-5	TGCAGCATCCCCCTGGGGGAGACCCAGTACTTC	CSIPLGETQYF
NA	NA	TRBV9	TRBJ2-3	TGTGCCAGCAGCGCATGGGACAACCCCCGAGGTACAGATACGCAGTATTTT	CASSAWDNPRGTDTQYF
NA	NA	TRBV5-1	TRBJ2-7	TGCGCCAGCACCTTGGCGGGGACAGCTTACGAGCAGTACTTC	CASTLAGTAYEQYF
NA	NA	TRBV20-1	TRBJ2-5	TGCAGTGCCCCGCGAGAGACCCAGTACTTC	CSAPRETQYF
NA	NA	TRBV6-5	TRBJ1-2	TGTGCCAGCAGTTACTCGAGGCAGGGCAGCTATGGCTACACCTTC	CASSYSRQGSYGYTF
NA	TRBD1	TRBV5-1	TRBJ1-1	TGCGCCAGCAGCTTCTCCTCCGGGACAGAGGGAGAAGCTTTCTTT	CASSFSSGTEGEAFF
NA	NA	TRBV15	TRBJ2-5	TGTGCCACCTCTGCAACTCAAGAGACCCAGTACTTC	CATSATQETQYF
many	NA	TRBV5-1	TRBJ2-5	TGCGCCAGCAGCTTGGGTTACCGGGACAAGAGGGAGACCCAGTACTTC	CASSLGYRDKRETQYF
few	TRBD2	TRBV2	TRBJ2-7	TGTGCCAGCACCCCACGGACTAGCGGGACCTACGAGCAGTACTTC	CASTPRTSGTYEQYF
NA	NA	TRBV7-2	TRBJ2-1	TGTGCCAGCAGTTTTCAGGGGGAACTAGCTACTGAGCAGTTCTTC	CASSFQGELATEQFF
NA	NA	TRBV29-1	TRBJ1-2	TGCAGCGTTGTAGGGGCGGATGGCTACACCTTC	CSVVGADGYTF
few	NA	TRBV10-3	TRBJ2-2	TGTGCCATCAGTCCTGGAACTTCCAACACCGGGGAGCTGTTTTTT	CAISPGTSNTGELFF
NA	NA	TRBV29-1	TRBJ2-6	TGCAGCGTTGCGGTGATAACGGGATCTGGGGCCAACGTCCTGACTTTC	CSVAVITGSGANVLTF
NA	NA	TRBV2	TRBJ2-5	TGTGCCAGCAGTGTCCGCCAGAGCCAAGAGACCCAGTACTTC	CASSVRQSQETQYF
NA	NA	TRBV6-4	TRBJ2-1	TGTGCCAGCAGTGTGAAAGGGGGGAATGAGCAGTTCTTC	CASSVKGGNEQFF
few	NA	TRBV29-1	TRBJ1-1	TGCAGCGTTGAGGGTAACACTGAAGCTTTCTTT	CSVEGNTEAFF
NA	NA	TRBV5-1	TRBJ2-7	TGCGCCAGCAGCTTTCAGGGATACGAGCAGTACTTC	CASSFQGYEQYF
NA	TRBD1	TRBV18	TRBJ1-2	TGTGCCAGCTCGCCCCAAGGGGGCTACTATGGCTACACCTTC	CASSPQGGYYGYTF
few	NA	TRBV6-5	TRBJ1-1	TGTGCCAGCAGGGAGGCGGACACTGAAGCTTTCTTT	CASREADTEAFF
few	NA	TRBV30	TRBJ2-3	TGTGCCTGGAGTGTGGGGGGCGCAGATACGCAGTATTTT	CAWSVGGADTQYF
few	NA	TRBV6-1	TRBJ1-1	TGTGCCAGCAGCGGAACGCCACGCAACGTTAAAGCTTTCTTT	CASSGTPRNVKAFF
NA	NA	TRBV30	TRBJ1-2	TGTGCCTGGCGGGCAGGGGACCGGGGGGGCTACACCTTC	CAWRAGDRGGYTF
few	TRBD2	TRBV5-1	TRBJ2-7	TGCGCCAGCTCGGGCCGAGCGGGGAGCTCCTACGAGCAGTACTTC	CASSGRAGSSYEQYF
NA	TRBD1	TRBV30	TRBJ1-5	TGTGCCTGGAGTGGGGGAACAGGGGCTCAGCCCCAGCATTTT	CAWSGGTGAQPQHF
NA	NA	TRBV2	TRBJ1-2	TGTGCCAGCAGATTTCCCGAGGGGAACTATGGCTACACCTTC	CASRFPEGNYGYTF
once	NA	TRBV6-5	TRBJ1-1	TGTGCCAGCAGTTACCAGCCCGCGAACACTGAAGCTTTCTTT	CASSYQPANTEAFF
NA	NA	TRBV9	TRBJ2-4	TGTGCCAGCAGCGTGTTAGCCAAAAACATTCAGTACTTC	CASSVLAKNIQYF
NA	NA	TRBV30	TRBJ2-2	TGTGCCTGGAGCCTCAACACCGGGGAGCTGTTTTTT	CAWSLNTGELFF
few	TRBD2	TRBV5-6	TRBJ2-4	TGTGCCAGCACGGGAGGGGTTGAGGACATTCAGTACTTC	CASTGGVEDIQYF
NA	TRBD2	TRBV25-1	TRBJ2-1	TGTGCCAGCAGTGAAAAGCCGGCTAGCGGGAGGGCCGGTGAGCAGTTCTTC	CASSEKPASGRAGEQFF
NA	NA	TRBV30	TRBJ2-3	TGTGCCTGGAGTGTAGGACAGGGAGGGGATACGCAGTATTTT	CAWSVGQGGDTQYF
NA	TRBD1	TRBV30	TRBJ2-1	TGTGCCTGGAGTAACCAGGGGGCACCTGAGCAGTTCTTC	CAWSNQGAPEQFF
NA	NA	TRBV29-1	TRBJ2-7	TGCAGCGTTGACGGGGGAAGGTTTCCGTCCTACGAGCAGTACTTC	CSVDGGRFPSYEQYF
NA	TRBD2	TRBV30	TRBJ2-5	TGTGCCTGGAGTAAAGGCGGGAGCGCGGAAGAGACCCAGTACTTC	CAWSKGGSAEETQYF
NA	NA	TRBV6-6	TRBJ1-6	TGTGCCAGCAGTACTACAGATTCACCCCTCCACTTT	CASSTTDSPLHF
few	NA	TRBV29-1	TRBJ2-2	TGCAGCGTTGATTCGTCGAACACCGGGGAGCTGTTTTTT	CSVDSSNTGELFF